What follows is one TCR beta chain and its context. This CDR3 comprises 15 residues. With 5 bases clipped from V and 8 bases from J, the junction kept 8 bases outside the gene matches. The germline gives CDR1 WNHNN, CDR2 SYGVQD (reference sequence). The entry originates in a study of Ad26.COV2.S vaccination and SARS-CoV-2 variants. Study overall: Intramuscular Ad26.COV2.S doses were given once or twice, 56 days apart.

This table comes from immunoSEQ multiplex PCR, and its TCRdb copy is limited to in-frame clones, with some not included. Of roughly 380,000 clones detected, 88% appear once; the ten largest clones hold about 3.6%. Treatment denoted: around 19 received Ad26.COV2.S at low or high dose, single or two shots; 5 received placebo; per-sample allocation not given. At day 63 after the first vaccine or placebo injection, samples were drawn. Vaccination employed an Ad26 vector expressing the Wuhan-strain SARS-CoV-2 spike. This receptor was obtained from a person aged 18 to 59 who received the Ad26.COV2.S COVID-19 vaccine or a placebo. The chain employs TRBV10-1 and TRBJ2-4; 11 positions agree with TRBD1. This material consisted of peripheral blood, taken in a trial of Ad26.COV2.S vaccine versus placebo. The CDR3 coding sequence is TGCGCCAGCAGTTCCGGACAGGGGGCAGGGGACATTCAGTACTTC. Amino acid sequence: CASSSGQGAGDIQYF.